Following are 5 T cell receptor beta chains from one sample sequenced in a study of blood T cell repertoires in COVID-19 (dated by TCRdb to the early 2020s). Libraries were made using the immunoSEQ multiplex PCR assay. The clones in this table, taken by TCRdb from immuneACCESS, are in-frame only. Not every clone is retained; where verified, under half of the shortfall comes from an unresolved V gene, and the cause of the rest is unknown. The sample data list 200,000 or so clones, and 80% to 85% of these were observed just once. Approximately 10% of the sample is held by the ten biggest clonotypes. What was sequenced was peripheral blood. These receptors all stem from a woman older than 75 with COVID-19, enrolled during active disease.

V is TRBV7-9 and J is TRBJ1-4; 7 positions agree with TRBD1. CDR1 is SEHNR, CDR2 FQNEAQ, per germline (reference sequence). This CDR3 has 15 residues. V gave up 3 bases and J gave up 7 bases; unmatched junction bases: 8. This CDR3 is CASSFEGARGEKLFF. The CDR3 nucleotides read TGTGCCAGCAGCTTTGAGGGGGCGCGGGGTGAAAAACTGTTTTTT.

The chain carries TRBV28 and TRBJ2-5; no clear D. The CDR3 sequence is 15 residues long. The germline V gene has CDR1 MDHEN and CDR2 SYDVKM. V lost 4 bases and J lost 0, with 12 bases in between. The CDR3 spells CASSSVGKYQETQYF. CDR3 in DNA: TGTGCCAGCAGTTCCGTGGGCAAGTACCAAGAGACCCAGTACTTC. Based on the CDR3 plus reference TRBV28 and TRBJ2-5, the full variable domain is DVKVTQSSRYLVKRTGEKVFLECVQDMDHENMFWYRQDPGLGLRLIYFSYDVKMKEKGDIPEGYSVSREKKERFSLILESASTNQTSMYLCASSSVGKYQETQYFGPGTRLLVL.

This clone was counted a single time. This chain uses TRBV24-1 with TRBJ1-3; TRBD1 matches at 10 bases. The CDR3 spans 17 residues. Looked up from germline, CDR1 is KGHDR and CDR2 is SFDVKD. The J segment lost 4 bases and the V segment lost 4 bases, leaving 9 bases of the junction unmatched. This CDR3 reads CATSEMGQGTRGNTIYF. In DNA form, the CDR3 reads TGTGCCACCAGTGAAATGGGACAGGGGACTCGCGGAAACACCATATATTTT.

The rearrangement uses TRBV3-1 (or the pseudogene TRBV3-2) and TRBJ2-6; 9 nucleotides line up with TRBD2. The V gene's germline CDR1 is LGHDT and CDR2 YNNKEL (reference sequence). The CDR3 covers 16 residues. The V gene end was trimmed by 6 bases and the J gene end by 2 bases; junction bases not matched to a gene: 5. The CDR3 reads CASRPLAGTGANVLTF. The CDR3 DNA sequence: TGTGCCAGCAGACCCCTAGCGGGGACTGGGGCCAACGTCCTGACTTTC.

The rearrangement uses TRBV7-9 and TRBJ2-6; 8 bases map to TRBD1. The germline V gene has CDR1 SEHNR and CDR2 FQNEAQ (reference sequence). V lost 5 bases and J lost 0; bases outside the gene matches: 9. The CDR3 spans 18 residues. CDR3 loop: CASSPFGTGISGANVLTF. CDR3 nucleotide sequence: TGTGCCAGCAGCCCCTTCGGGACAGGCATCTCTGGGGCCAACGTCCTGACTTTC.